The 31 T cell receptor beta chains presented below share a single source sample, sequenced in a study of blood T cells in healthy people across ages. With a J-beta primer mix and a sample-barcoded 5' primer, a second PCR ran roughly 7 to 11 cycles. MiXCR, run by TCRdb on the 5' RACE reads, gives a single entry per CDR3 protein. The sample lists 550,000 to 750,000 distinct CDR3 sequences, roughly 20% occurring once. Material: blood. These TCRs come from a man aged 65 to 79 in good health.

The chain uses TRBV12-5 and TRBJ1-1; 8 bases are a match to TRBD1. Germline CDR1 and CDR2: LGHNT and FRNRAP. V gave up 1 base and J gave up 4 bases; unmatched junction bases: 5. The CDR3 length is 15 residues. The CDR3 loop is CASGLGTGWSTEAFF. The CDR3 nucleotides are TGTGCTAGTGGTTTGGGGACAGGGTGGTCCACTGAAGCTTTCTTT.

The chain joins TRBV7-6 to TRBJ2-1, with 12 bases identical to TRBD2. Germline V lookup: CDR1 SGHVS, CDR2 FNYEAQ. V shed 5 bases and J 0 bases; nucleotides not matched to a gene: 2. The CDR3 totals 16 residues. The chain's CDR3 is CASSQLAGGSYNEQFF. CDR3 coding DNA: TGTGCCAGCAGCCAACTAGCGGGAGGCTCCTACAATGAGCAGTTCTTC.

Only a few counts were recorded for this clonotype. The CDR3 sequence: CSARAGTVYGYTF. CDR3 nucleotides: TGCAGTGCTAGAGCCGGGACAGTTTATGGCTACACCTTC. The chain is built from TRBV20-1 and TRBJ1-2, with 7 bases matching TRBD1. The CDR3 is 13 amino acids. The V and J ends lost 1 base and 5 bases, in that order; junction bases with no gene match: 4. In germline, CDR1 is DFQATT, CDR2 SNEGSKA (reference sequence).

This clonotype was recorded a few times. This sequence joins TRBV6-1 and TRBJ1-6; weak D call: TRBD1 (5 bases). The germline V gene has CDR1 MNHNS and CDR2 SASEGT. The CDR3 loop spans 19 amino acids. Deletions cut 6 bases from V and 7 bases from J, with 28 bases between. As DNA, the CDR3 is TGTGCCAGCAGCTCTGCACCCTCTCGACAGAGGGCCTCGAATTCACCCCTCCACTTT. As protein: CASSSAPSRQRASNSPLHF.

This clonotype has a handful of counts. The V call is TRBV6-5, the J call TRBJ2-1; D might be TRBD2 (6 bases). The end of the DNA aligns better with TRBJ2-7, so the J call may be wrong. Germline V lookup: CDR1 MNHEY, CDR2 SVGAGI. This CDR3 contains 12 residues. CDR3 bases: TGTGCCAGCAGATCGGGGGACGCCGAGCAGTACTTC. It yields the protein CASRSGDAEQYF.

The rearrangement uses TRBV6-5 and TRBJ1-2, with no clear D. Trimming removed 2 bases at V and 5 bases at J, with 12 bases between. The CDR3 is made up of 14 amino acids. Germline V gene lookup returns CDR1 MNHEY and CDR2 SVGAGI. This CDR3 reads CASSYKTRGYGYTF. CDR3 nucleotide sequence: TGTGCCAGCAGTTACAAGACCCGGGGTTATGGCTACACCTTC.

This chain's CDR3 is CASSLDALGSGNTIYF. The CDR3 DNA reads TGCGCCAGCAGCTTGGATGCGCTGGGATCTGGAAACACCATATATTTT. The chain links TRBV5-1 to TRBJ1-3; D unclear. V was cut by 0 bases and J by 1 base, with 11 bases left in between. CDR1 is SGHRS and CDR2 is YFSETQ in the germline V gene. CDR3 length equals 16 residues.

The rearrangement joins TRBV20-1 to TRBJ2-3; TRBD1 is a possible D gene (5 bases). Germline V lookup: CDR1 DFQATT, CDR2 SNEGSKA (reference sequence). The CDR3 consists of 15 residues. V gave up 0 bases and J gave up 4 bases, with 14 bases separating them. CDR3 sequence (DNA): TGCAGTGCTAGAGATCTGGAGACAGCCCCAGATACGCAGTATTTT. The encoded protein is CSARDLETAPDTQYF.

This clonotype has more than one count but fewer than ten. V gene TRBV6-5 combines with J gene TRBJ2-5; 13 bases are shared with TRBD2. The J call may be wrong; the DNA end is better matched by TRBJ2-1. The germline V gene has CDR1 MNHEY and CDR2 SVGAGI. There are 16 residues in the CDR3. DNA of the CDR3: TGTGCCAGCAGTTATCCGGGACTAGCGGGAATCAATGAGCAGTTCTTC. This codes for CASSYPGLAGINEQFF.

This clonotype was detected only a few times. The chain recombines TRBV18 with TRBJ2-4, with D tentatively TRBD1 (5 bases). Per germline, CDR1 KGHSH and CDR2 LQKENI. The CDR3 consists of 15 residues. Between the trimmed V and J ends, which lost 1 base and 0 bases, there was a span of 7 bases. CDR3 protein: CASSPQGIAKNIQYF. As DNA, the CDR3 is TGTGCCAGCTCACCACAGGGGATAGCCAAAAACATTCAGTACTTC.

This chain uses TRBV7-2 with TRBJ2-7; 8 bases align to TRBD1. CDR1 is SGHTA, CDR2 FQGNSA, per germline. The CDR3 is 16 residues long. The trim removed 1 base at V and 2 bases at J, leaving 7 bases unmatched. CDR3 sequence: CASSLGPGGQTYEQYF. As DNA, the CDR3 is TGTGCCAGCAGCTTAGGGCCAGGGGGCCAAACCTACGAGCAGTACTTC.

This clonotype was counted only a few times. The V call is TRBV5-5, the J call TRBJ2-5, with TRBD1 matching 12 bases. CDR3 size: 15 residues. Germline loops: CDR1 SGHKS, CDR2 YYEKEE (reference sequence). V lost 3 bases, J lost 10 bases, and 10 bases stayed unmatched. The CDR3 sequence is CASSWGQGADVGQYF. The DNA for the CDR3 is TGTGCCAGCAGCTGGGGACAGGGGGCTGATGTCGGCCAGTACTTC.

V gene TRBV5-1 combines with J gene TRBJ2-5; 8 bases match TRBD2. The tail of the sequence fits TRBJ2-1 better, so the J call may be wrong. Germline CDR1 SGHRS, CDR2 YFSETQ. The CDR3 is 15 amino acids. Here the CDR3 reads CASSHAVLAGYEQFF. The CDR3 DNA is TGCGCCAGCAGCCACGCCGTGTTAGCGGGGTATGAGCAGTTCTTC.

This clonotype has a count of ten or more. The rearrangement links TRBV7-8 to TRBJ2-1, with D possibly being TRBD2 (6 bases). The germline gives CDR1 SGHVS, CDR2 FQNEAQ. The CDR3 totals 16 residues. Trimming removed 5 bases from V and 4 bases from J, with 18 bases in between. CDR3 bases: TGTGCCAGCAGCCATTCGCTAGCCGGAGGGTACAATGAGCAGTTCTTC. Encoded protein: CASSHSLAGGYNEQFF.

The chain joins TRBV7-9 to TRBJ1-5; D possibly corresponds to TRBD1 (5 bases). The length of the CDR3 is 15 residues. In germline, CDR1 is SEHNR, CDR2 FQNEAQ (reference sequence). Trimming shortened V by 5 bases and J by 2 bases, and 13 bases separated the two germline ends. For the CDR3, the DNA is TGTGCCAGCAGCGGGACCCAATTGGGCAATCAGCCCCAGCATTTT. This codes for CASSGTQLGNQPQHF.

The gene calls are TRBV7-9 and TRBJ2-3; TRBD2 matches 7 bases. The CDR3 has 15 residues. J was trimmed by 2 bases and V by 3 bases; bases with no gene match: 5. The germline CDR1 and CDR2 sequences are SEHNR and FQNEAQ (reference sequence). The CDR3 spells CASSFSGQFTDTQYF. CDR3 nucleotide sequence: TGTGCCAGCAGCTTTAGCGGGCAATTCACAGATACGCAGTATTTT.

This clonotype has a handful of counts. The chain employs TRBV10-3 and TRBJ1-1; possibly TRBD1 for D (6 bases). Germline lookup yields CDR1 ENHRY and CDR2 SYGVKD. The CDR3 sequence is 13 residues long. Trimming pared 3 bases from V and 6 bases from J, leaving 11 bases between. CDR3 in amino acids: CAISDSRGAEAFF. CDR3 nucleotide sequence: TGTGCCATCAGTGACTCCAGGGGAGCTGAAGCTTTCTTT.

V is TRBV3-1 and J is TRBJ2-7; D possibly corresponds to TRBD1 (6 bases). Trimming left V 3 bases short and J 7 bases short, with 7 bases between. The germline V gene encodes CDR1 LGHDT and CDR2 YNNKEL (reference sequence). The length of the CDR3 is 11 residues. The CDR3 spells CASSHTGEQYF. In nucleotides, the CDR3 is TGTGCCAGCAGCCACACAGGGGAGCAGTACTTC.

This clonotype was recorded many times. The chain couples TRBV21-1 to TRBJ2-1; the DNA was not compared with TRBD1, the D call given in the table. TRBV21-1 is given as a pseudogene. The CDR3 spans 17 residues. In DNA form, the CDR3 reads TGTGCCAGCAGCAAAGCTTATGACAGGCCGGGATGGAATGAGCAGTTCTTC. It specifies CASSKAYDRPGWNEQFF.

This clonotype has only a few counts. The V call is TRBV20-1, the J call TRBJ2-1, with 9 positions matching TRBD1. This CDR3 contains 13 residues. The V gene end was trimmed by 7 bases and the J gene end by 3 bases; junction bases not matched to a gene: 4. Looked up from germline, CDR1 is DFQATT and CDR2 is SNEGSKA (reference sequence). CDR3 sequence reads: CSVGGQGYNEQFF. The CDR3 DNA reads TGCAGTGTAGGGGGACAGGGCTACAATGAGCAGTTCTTC.

The rearrangement links TRBV11-2 to TRBJ2-2, with 7 bases that match TRBD1. This CDR3 has 15 residues. After removal of 6 bases from V and 1 base from J, the junction contained 5 bases not matched to a gene. Germline-derived CDR1 and CDR2 are SGHAT and FQNNGV. This chain's CDR3 is CASRPGTVNTGELFF. The CDR3 DNA follows: TGTGCCAGCAGGCCCGGGACAGTGAACACCGGGGAGCTGTTTTTT.

The V call is TRBV4-1, the J call TRBJ2-7; D remains ambiguous. This CDR3 region has 14 residues. Germline V CDR1 and CDR2: MGHRA, YSYEKL. V lost 3 bases, J lost 0 bases, and 9 bases lay in between. The CDR3 DNA follows: TGCGCCAGCAGCCATGGTGAGAGCTCCTACGAGCAGTACTTC. Translating gives CASSHGESSYEQYF.

The J gene is TRBJ1-4, the V gene TRBV4-1; 7 positions agree with TRBD1. The CDR3 runs to 16 residues. Trimming at V came to 5 bases and at J to 0 bases, leaving 6 bases not matched to a gene. Germline lookup yields CDR1 MGHRA and CDR2 YSYEKL. The CDR3 DNA sequence: TGCGCCAGCAGCTCCACAGGGGCGGCAACTAATGAAAAACTGTTTTTT. It specifies CASSSTGAATNEKLFF.

This clonotype has more than one count but fewer than ten. J is TRBJ2-5 and V is TRBV7-8; 7 bases match TRBD1. The closer fit of TRBJ2-7 to the DNA end suggests the J call may be wrong. This CDR3 region has 15 residues. Germline assignment: CDR1 SGHVS and CDR2 FQNEAQ. CDR3 nucleotides: TGTGCCAGCAGCTTAGCACAGGGGACCCCCTACGAGCAGTACTTC. Translation: CASSLAQGTPYEQYF.

A note on this clonotype: The junction does not match germline at one end; this may be a read error. This rearrangement joins TRBV15 to TRBJ1-4; 10 positions match TRBD1. In germline, CDR1 is LNHNV, CDR2 YYDKDF (reference sequence). The CDR3 extends over 14 amino acids. The CDR3 here is CTTSTGQGTEKLFF. The CDR3 nucleotides read TGTACCACCAGCACGGGACAGGGGACTGAAAAACTGTTTTTT. Complete variable domain (other parts from reference TRBV15 and TRBJ1-4): DAMVIQNPRYQVTQFGKPVTLSCSQTLNHNVMYWYQQKSSQAPKLLFHYYDKDFNNEADTPDNFQSRRPNTSFCFLDIRSPGLGDTAMYLCTTSTGQGTEKLFFGSGTQLSVL.

The chain carries TRBV20-1 and TRBJ2-4; a possible D gene is TRBD2 (5 bases). Germline V gives CDR1 DFQATT, CDR2 SNEGSKA (reference sequence). This CDR3 region has 17 residues. The V gene lost 1 base and the J gene lost 0 bases, with 16 bases spanning the gap. The CDR3 spells CSARASSGNGAKNIQYF. The CDR3 DNA is TGCAGTGCTAGAGCCTCTTCCGGGAACGGAGCCAAAAACATTCAGTACTTC.

This chain connects TRBV2 to TRBJ1-4, with D maybe TRBD1 (5 bases). The CDR3 is 12 amino acids. Trimming removed 6 bases at V and 7 bases at J, with 9 bases between. Looked up from germline, CDR1 is SNHLY and CDR2 is FYNNEI. CDR3 in amino acids: CASRGVPEKLFF. As DNA, the CDR3 is TGTGCCAGCAGGGGGGTCCCTGAAAAACTGTTTTTT.

For the CDR3, the DNA is TGCAGTGCTAGAGAAGGGACTAGCATCCCCCCTAAGCAGTACTTC. Translation gives CSAREGTSIPPKQYF. J is TRBJ2-1 and V is TRBV20-1; 9 bases fit TRBD2. The DNA matches TRBJ2-7 better at its end, which makes the J call doubtful. CDR1 is DFQATT and CDR2 is SNEGSKA in the germline V gene (reference sequence). The CDR3 is 15 residues long.

The chain uses TRBV20-1 and TRBJ1-2; D might be TRBD1 (6 bases). The CDR3 contains 12 residues. Trimming took 4 bases from V and 5 from J, leaving 11 bases between them. Germline CDR1 reads DFQATT; CDR2 reads SNEGSKA (reference sequence). The DNA for the CDR3 is TGCAGTGCTATCGGGGGCGCTTATGGCTACACCTTC. This gives the protein CSAIGGAYGYTF.

The V gene is TRBV7-2, the J gene TRBJ2-3; D is unresolved. V was clipped by 5 bases and J by 3 bases, with 9 bases between them. The length of the CDR3 is 13 residues. Per the germline V gene, CDR1 is SGHTA and CDR2 is FQGNSA. The CDR3 is CASSIKGTDTQYF. The CDR3, as DNA: TGTGCCAGCAGCATAAAGGGTACAGATACGCAGTATTTT.

The V and J genes are TRBV7-6 and TRBJ2-3, with D unclear. CDR1 and CDR2 from the germline V gene are SGHVS and FNYEAQ. The CDR3 has 14 amino acids. V lost 2 bases to trimming and J lost 2 bases, with 8 bases between them. CDR3 nucleotide sequence: TGTGCCAGCAGCTTAAGCACCCCCACAGATACGCAGTATTTT. Encoded protein: CASSLSTPTDTQYF.